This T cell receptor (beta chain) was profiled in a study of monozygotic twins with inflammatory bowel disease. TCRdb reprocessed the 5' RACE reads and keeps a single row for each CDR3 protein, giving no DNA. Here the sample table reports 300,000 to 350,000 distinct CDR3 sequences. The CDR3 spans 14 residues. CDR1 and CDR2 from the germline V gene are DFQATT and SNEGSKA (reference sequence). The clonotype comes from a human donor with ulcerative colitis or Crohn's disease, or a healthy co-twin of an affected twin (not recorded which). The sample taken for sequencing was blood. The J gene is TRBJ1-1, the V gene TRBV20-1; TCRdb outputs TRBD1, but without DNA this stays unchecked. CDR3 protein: CSAREPGKNTEAFF.